This T cell receptor beta chain was profiled in a study of shared clonotypes between healthy human individuals. Broader study findings: How much donors shared clonotypes was expected to be affected by sequencing depth. Since donors were few, the genetic and exposure-history diversity represented was limited.

The authors split each subset's genomic DNA evenly across several immunoSEQ plates. Bulk PBMC genomic DNA spanned ten immunoSEQ deep plates. Assay used: immunoSEQ multiplex PCR; TCRdb lists only in-frame clones, some missing. Found here are about 560,000 clones, roughly 79% of them singletons; the top ten hold around 13%. A word on this clone: Its cognate antigen is unknown. One junction end does not reproduce the germline sequence, and a read error may be involved.

Material: PBMCs. The sequence was collected from a woman aged 40 to 55 in good health. Some clones in this sample may be carry-over from other donors' samples.

CDR3 in DNA: TGCGCCAGCAGCTTAGCGGGATCCCCCCTCGAGCAGCACTTC. Translation gives CASSLAGSPLEQHF. This sequence joins TRBV5-1 and TRBJ2-7; 7 positions match TRBD2. Germline values: CDR1 SGHRS, CDR2 YFSETQ. The CDR3 has 14 amino acids.